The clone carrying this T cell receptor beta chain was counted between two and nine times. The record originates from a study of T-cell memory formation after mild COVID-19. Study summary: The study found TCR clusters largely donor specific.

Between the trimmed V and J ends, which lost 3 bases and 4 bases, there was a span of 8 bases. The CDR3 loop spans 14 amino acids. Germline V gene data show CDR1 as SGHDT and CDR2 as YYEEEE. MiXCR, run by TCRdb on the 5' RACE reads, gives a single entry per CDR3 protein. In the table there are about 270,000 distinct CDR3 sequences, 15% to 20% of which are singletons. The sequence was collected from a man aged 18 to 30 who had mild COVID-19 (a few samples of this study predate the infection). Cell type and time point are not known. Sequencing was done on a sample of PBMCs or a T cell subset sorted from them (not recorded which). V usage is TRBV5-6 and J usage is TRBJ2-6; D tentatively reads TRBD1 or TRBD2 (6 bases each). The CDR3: CASSWGAGANVLTF. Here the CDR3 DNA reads TGTGCCAGCAGCTGGGGGGCCGGGGCCAACGTCCTGACTTTC.